The clone carrying this T cell receptor (beta chain) was picked up many times. Amplifying from RNA transcripts, the study obtained TCR beta CDR3 regions. The authors performed first-round RT-PCR with HTBI primers and then a second-round multiplex PCR. Using its own MiXCR run on the multiplex PCR reads, TCRdb lists one record per CDR3 protein. Among 560,000 or so distinct CDR3 sequences listed, about two fifths were seen once. CDR1 DFQATT and CDR2 SNEGSKA come from the germline V gene (reference sequence). Trimming removed 0 bases at V and 5 bases at J, with 26 bases between. The CDR3 totals 19 residues. The data stem from a study of Graves' ophthalmopathy and Graves' hyperthyroidism. The wider study: Being free of ophthalmopathy for 18 months of follow-up defined stable hyperthyroidism.

The study excluded patients with other autoimmune diseases, uncontrolled infections, pregnancy or lactation. The TCR sequence derives from an adult man with Graves' hyperthyroidism. The sample taken for sequencing was peripheral blood or thyroid tissue (not recorded which). The J gene is TRBJ1-5, the V gene TRBV20-1; TRBD1 might be the D (6 bases). The CDR3 DNA is TGCAGTGCTAGAGAAACCTTTCGGGCAAGGGGGGGAGCCTATCAGCCCCAGCATTTT. Protein: CSARETFRARGGAYQPQHF.